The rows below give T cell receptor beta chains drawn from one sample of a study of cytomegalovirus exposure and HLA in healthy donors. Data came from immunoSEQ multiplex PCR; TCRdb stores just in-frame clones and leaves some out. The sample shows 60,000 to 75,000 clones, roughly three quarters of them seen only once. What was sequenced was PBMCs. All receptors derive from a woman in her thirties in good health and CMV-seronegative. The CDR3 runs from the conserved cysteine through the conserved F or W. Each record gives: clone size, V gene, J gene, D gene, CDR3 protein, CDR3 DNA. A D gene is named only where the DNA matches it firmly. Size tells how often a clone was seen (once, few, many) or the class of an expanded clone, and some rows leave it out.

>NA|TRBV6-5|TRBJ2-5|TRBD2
CASSPLAGSQETQYF
TGTGCCAGCAGCCCACTAGCGGGATCGCAAGAGACCCAGTACTTC
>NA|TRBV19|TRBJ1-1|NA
CASGPGGDTEAFF
TGTGCCAGCGGGCCGGGGGGGGACACTGAAGCTTTCTTT
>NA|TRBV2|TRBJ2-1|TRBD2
CASSPIAGGSYNEQFF
TGTGCCAGCAGTCCGATAGCGGGAGGTTCTTACAATGAGCAGTTCTTC
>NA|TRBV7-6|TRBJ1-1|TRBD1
CASSLYPGTIQGHTEAFF
TGTGCCAGCAGCTTGTACCCCGGGACCATACAGGGGCACACTGAAGCTTTCTTT
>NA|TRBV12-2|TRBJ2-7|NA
CASRSQGVTYEQYF
TGTGCAAGTCGTTCACAGGGGGTAACCTACGAGCAGTACTTC
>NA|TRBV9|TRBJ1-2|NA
CASSLYSYGYTF
TGTGCCAGCAGCCTTTACTCCTATGGCTACACCTTC
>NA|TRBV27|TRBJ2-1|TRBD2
CASSLYGAGAAGGKNEQFF
TGTGCCAGCAGTTTATATGGGGCGGGTGCAGCGGGAGGAAAGAATGAGCAGTTCTTC
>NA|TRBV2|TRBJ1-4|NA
CASSEGLATNEKLFF
TGTGCCAGCAGTGAAGGGCTTGCAACTAATGAAAAACTGTTTTTT
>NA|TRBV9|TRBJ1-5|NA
CASSVGDTNQPQHF
TGTGCCAGCAGCGTAGGGGACACGAATCAGCCCCAGCATTTT
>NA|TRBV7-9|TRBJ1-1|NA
CASSRAPPTEAFF
TGTGCCAGCAGCCGAGCCCCGCCCACTGAAGCTTTCTTT
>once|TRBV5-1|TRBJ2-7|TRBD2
CASSLRSGGINYEQYF
TGCGCCAGCAGCTTGAGAAGCGGGGGGATTAACTACGAGCAGTACTTC